This T cell receptor (beta chain) appears in the sequencing data of a study of CD8 T cells in ankylosing spondylitis (dated by TCRdb to the late 2010s). Context from the whole study: The study set out to find disease-linked TCR variants by profiling T cell receptor beta repertoires in ankylosing spondylitis patients and healthy donors. The full study cohort was made up of about 24 ankylosing spondylitis patients and some 100 healthy donors. Peripheral blood samples were taken, and synovial fluid was additionally collected from ankylosing spondylitis patients.

The paper's findings and limits, for the study overall: A CD8+ phenotype was shown by the disease-linked clones, which were found at relatively low frequencies in peripheral blood. Some TCR beta motif variants had previously been reported in synovial fluid and blood of reactive arthritis patients, which suggested common disease-initiation mechanisms. The disease-linked clones were reported as significantly enriched in matched synovial fluid samples from ankylosing spondylitis patients. Blood from ankylosing spondylitis patients appeared to be characterized by a TCR beta motif made up of several highly homologous amino acid variants.

The germline V gene encodes CDR1 SGHTA and CDR2 FQGNSA. Counted from cysteine to phenylalanine, this CDR3 has 14 amino acids. Only CDR3 DNA remains: 42 bases, in frame from the first base. V loses 2 bases of germline sequence and J loses 0 bases, and the interval between the two ends is 8 bases. The data were produced on an Illumina HiSeq 2500. Quantitative 5'-RACE with molecular barcodes was the method used to prepare the TCR beta libraries. Per the authors' processing: To identify disease-linked TCR variants, a new computational method was used, one built on a probabilistic model of VDJ rearrangement. TCRdb reworked the public reads: Q25 trimming with fastp, MiXCR clone assembly, productive beta chains retained. Each CDR3 protein appears once, grouped with its most common genes and DNA. The V and J calls here are based on TCRdb, not the publication. The sample table shows some 71,000 distinct CDR3 sequences, and approximately 5.3% are seen once. Roughly 2.3% of the sample is held by the ten biggest clonotypes.

This clonotype appeared many times. The clone's antigen remains unknown. Per-base quality was not reported, and no clone a single base away is much larger than it. The chain is made from TRBV7-2 and TRBJ2-7; matching of 5 bases hints at TRBD1 as the D gene. The source is a male donor with ankylosing spondylitis or in good health (not recorded which). Material: blood, either unsorted or a sorted T cell fraction (not recorded which). The DNA is TGTGCCAGCAGCTTAAGGGGATACTCCTACGAGCAGTACTTC. This is translated as CASSLRGYSYEQYF.